The next 18 T cell receptor beta chains were all read from a single sample in a study of blood T cell repertoires in COVID-19 (dated by TCRdb to about 2020). Library generation was performed with the immunoSEQ multiplex PCR assay. TCRdb retrieved this table from immuneACCESS and kept in-frame rearrangements only. Not all clones are present; in checked studies, unresolved V genes account for under half, and no reason is known for the remainder. The sample table contains about 69,000 clones; only one count was recorded for roughly 80% of them. 9% to 10% of the sample comes from the top ten. Sequences were obtained from peripheral blood. The receptors here all came from a woman over 75 with acute or convalescent COVID-19.

The CDR3 bases are TGTGCCAGCAGCCCATCAGGACAGCGGGAAAATTACGAGCAGTACTTC. Translating it yields CASSPSGQRENYEQYF. This sequence joins TRBV4-2 and TRBJ2-7, with D possibly being TRBD2 (7 bases). The CDR3 contains 16 residues. CDR1 is LGHNA and CDR2 is YNFKEQ in the germline V gene. Trimming cost V 4 bases and J 4 bases, with 20 bases left between them.

The rearrangement links TRBV30 to TRBJ1-4; 7 bases fit TRBD1. The V gene's germline CDR1 is GTSNPN and CDR2 SVGIG (reference sequence). The length of the CDR3 is 14 residues. Losses at the gene ends were 1 base for V and 6 bases for J; bases not matched to a gene: 5. CDR3: CAWSGQGVDEKLFF. CDR3 nucleotide sequence: TGTGCCTGGAGTGGGCAGGGGGTAGATGAAAAACTGTTTTTT.

The chain carries TRBV6-5 and TRBJ2-1, with TRBD2 identical over 8 bases. Germline loops: CDR1 MNHEY, CDR2 SVGAGI. CDR3 size: 15 residues. V trimming: 0 bases; J trimming: 7 bases; junction bases outside the gene matches: 5. CDR3 nucleotide sequence: TGTGCCAGCAGTTACTCACCGGGACTAGGAAATGAGCAGTTCTTC. This translates into CASSYSPGLGNEQFF.

The V gene is TRBV11-2, the J gene TRBJ2-1; D is perhaps TRBD2 (6 bases). CDR1 SGHAT and CDR2 FQNNGV come from the germline V gene. Trimming stripped 2 bases from V and 3 bases from J, with 17 bases between. The CDR3 spans 17 residues. The CDR3 sequence: CASSLTGTSPLYNEQFF. CDR3 sequence (DNA): TGTGCCAGCAGCTTAACCGGGACTTCTCCCCTCTACAATGAGCAGTTCTTC.

The rearrangement joins TRBV6-1 to TRBJ2-7, with D hard to call. Germline V CDR1 and CDR2: MNHNS, SASEGT. V dropped 5 bases and J dropped 9 bases, with 17 bases sitting between them. This CDR3 spans 13 amino acids. DNA for the CDR3: TGTGCCAGCAGTCCCCCGGGTTCCCTGGGGCAGTACTTC. Translated: CASSPPGSLGQYF.

The chain is built from TRBV5-6 and TRBJ1-4; the match to TRBD1 covers 7 bases. This CDR3 is 15 amino acids long. The germline gives CDR1 SGHDT, CDR2 YYEEEE. Trimming at V came to 3 bases and at J to 8 bases, leaving 10 bases not matched to a gene. The CDR3 bases are TGTGCCAGCAGCTCAATTGACAGGGTATGGGAAAAACTGTTTTTT. Protein product: CASSSIDRVWEKLFF.

Only a few counts were recorded for this clone. V is TRBV11-1 and J is TRBJ2-2; D gene uncertain. Trimming stripped 6 bases from V and 6 bases from J, with 14 bases between. Germline V lookup: CDR1 SGHAT, CDR2 FQDESV (reference sequence). This CDR3 region has 14 residues. The CDR3: CASRGLMVPGELFF. In DNA form, the CDR3 reads TGTGCCAGCAGGGGCCTCATGGTCCCCGGGGAGCTGTTTTTT. Filled out from reference TRBV11-1 and TRBJ2-2, the complete variable domain reads EAEVAQSPRYKITEKSQAVAFWCDPISGHATLYWYRQILGQGPELLVQFQDESVVDDSQLPKDRFSAERLKGVDSTLKIQPAELGDSAMYLCASRGLMVPGELFFGEGSRLTVL.

This chain uses TRBV6-1 with TRBJ1-6; D is undetermined. V was pared by 2 bases and J by 7 bases, with 12 bases between. Germline assignment: CDR1 MNHNS and CDR2 SASEGT. CDR3 size: 15 residues. The DNA of the CDR3 is TGTGCCAGCAGTGAAAGTGCGCGGGAGAATTCACCCCTCCACTTT. Its translation is CASSESARENSPLHF.

The gene calls are TRBV7-3 and TRBJ2-1; 9 bases line up with TRBD2. Germline lookup yields CDR1 SGHTA and CDR2 FQGTGA. The CDR3 sequence is 15 residues long. V was pared by 4 bases and J by 4 bases, with 5 bases of the junction left unmatched. CDR3 sequence: CASSSVAGVYNEQFF. The DNA for the CDR3 is TGTGCCAGCAGCTCCGTAGCGGGGGTATACAATGAGCAGTTCTTC. Full variable domain (rest looked up from reference TRBV7-3 and TRBJ2-1): GAGVSQTPSNKVTEKGKYVELRCDPISGHTALYWYRQSLGQGPEFLIYFQGTGAADDSGLPNDRFFAVRPEGSVSTLKIQRTERGDSAVYLCASSSVAGVYNEQFFGPGTRLTVL.

The V and J genes are TRBV6-4 and TRBJ1-1, with 8 bases aligning to TRBD1. J was trimmed by 8 bases and V by 2 bases; bases with no gene match: 1. CDR1 is MRHNA, CDR2 SNTAGT, per germline. This CDR3 comprises 12 residues. CDR3 nucleotide sequence: TGTGCCAGCAGTGACCGGACAGGGGAAGCTTTCTTT. Residues: CASSDRTGEAFF.

This chain links TRBV5-1 with TRBJ2-6; D is possibly TRBD2 (5 bases). The CDR3 extends over 16 amino acids. Trimming stripped 4 bases from V and 0 bases from J, with 11 bases between. From germline, CDR1 is SGHRS and CDR2 YFSETQ. The DNA for the CDR3 is TGCGCCAGCAGCCCCGGACTGAACTCTGGGGCCAACGTCCTGACTTTC. It yields the protein CASSPGLNSGANVLTF.

V is TRBV4-1 and J is TRBJ1-2, with 9 bases identical to TRBD1. Losses at the gene ends were 4 bases for V and 8 bases for J; bases not matched to a gene: 8. The germline gives CDR1 MGHRA, CDR2 YSYEKL. CDR3 length: 14 amino acids. CDR3 residues: CASSLEQGARGYTF. In nucleotides, the CDR3 is TGCGCCAGCAGCCTTGAACAGGGGGCGCGAGGCTACACCTTC.

The gene calls are TRBV5-1 and TRBJ2-2, with TRBD1 identical over 7 bases. Per the germline V gene, CDR1 is SGHRS and CDR2 is YFSETQ. Trimming at V came to 0 bases and at J to 1 base, leaving 0 bases not matched to a gene. CDR3 length: 15 amino acids. This CDR3 reads CASSLGDRNTGELFF. The CDR3 DNA reads as TGCGCCAGCAGCTTGGGGGACAGGAACACCGGGGAGCTGTTTTTT.

The chain employs TRBV12-3 or TRBV12-4 and TRBJ1-5; a possible D gene is TRBD1 (5 bases). CDR3 length equals 13 residues. Between the trimmed V and J ends, which lost 0 bases and 7 bases, there was a span of 7 bases. CDR3 sequence: CASSLAGRQPQHF. The CDR3 DNA reads TGTGCCAGCAGTTTAGCGGGGCGGCAGCCCCAGCATTTT.

The chain uses TRBV19 and TRBJ2-5; 7 positions match TRBD2. Per the germline V gene, CDR1 is LNHDA and CDR2 is SQIVND (reference sequence). J was trimmed by 3 bases and V by 1 base; bases with no gene match: 8. The CDR3 sequence is 16 residues long. The CDR3 sequence: CASSIGRGGVEETQYF. CDR3 DNA: TGTGCCAGTAGTATAGGAAGGGGAGGGGTCGAAGAGACCCAGTACTTC.

The chain uses TRBV30 and TRBJ1-5, with 7 bases that match TRBD1. Germline-derived CDR1 and CDR2 are GTSNPN and SVGIG (reference sequence). Trimming took 4 bases from V and 2 from J; bases not matched to a gene: 5. This CDR3 spans 14 amino acids. The CDR3 sequence: CAWTTGSGNQPQHF. The CDR3 DNA reads as TGTGCCTGGACGACAGGGTCTGGCAATCAGCCCCAGCATTTT.

The chain is built from TRBV18 and TRBJ2-5; TRBD2 agrees at 12 bases. There are 16 residues in the CDR3. Germline CDR1 and CDR2: KGHSH and LQKENI. The ends lost 5 bases at V and 1 base at J; junction bases unmatched: 5. In DNA, the CDR3 is TGTGCCAGCTCATCCGGACTAGCGGGGAGCCAAGAGACCCAGTACTTC. Protein: CASSSGLAGSQETQYF. The full variable domain, rest sourced from reference TRBV18 and TRBJ2-5, is NAGVMQNPRHLVRRRGQEARLRCSPMKGHSHVYWYRQLPEEGLKFMVYLQKENIIDESGMPKERFSAEFPKEGPSILRIQQVVRGDSAAYFCASSSGLAGSQETQYFGPGTRLLVL.

The V and J genes are TRBV3-1 (or the pseudogene TRBV3-2) and TRBJ2-3; possibly TRBD1 for D (7 bases). The V end was cut by 5 bases, the J end by 2 bases, with 20 bases between. Germline CDR1 and CDR2: LGHDT and YNNKEL (reference sequence). The CDR3 has 17 residues. The CDR3 region has the DNA TGTGCCAGCAGCGGTCGCGGCAGGGGGGAATTCACAGATACGCAGTATTTT. This gives the protein CASSGRGRGEFTDTQYF.